This is a list of T cell receptor beta chains from one sample in a study of blood T cell repertoires in COVID-19. The method was immunoSEQ multiplex PCR; TCRdb's version includes in-frame clones alone and lacks a portion of them. The sample has under 30,000 clones, approximately 84% seen once. The specimen was peripheral blood. The receptors shown here come from a man older than 75 with active COVID-19. CDR3s include the opening cysteine and the closing phenylalanine or tryptophan.

J gene | V gene | CDR3 protein
TRBJ1-2 | TRBV5-5 | CASSRGRTHYGYTF
TRBJ2-1 | TRBV19 | CASSIRRGGQDEQFF
TRBJ2-2 | TRBV12-3/TRBV12-4 | CASRYRGTGELFF
TRBJ2-1 | TRBV7-3 | CASSRGHVNEQFF
TRBJ1-6 | TRBV3-1/TRBV3-2 | CASSQDLVQSSSYNSPLHF
TRBJ1-4 | TRBV30 | CAWSWKGGREKLFF
TRBJ2-6 | TRBV29-1 | CSVALSGANVLTF
TRBJ2-7 | TRBV6-6 | CASSYGSTYEQYF
TRBJ1-2 | TRBV7-9 | CASSPGTGGYYGYTF
TRBJ1-1 | TRBV6-1 | CASSEADRARMNTEAFF
TRBJ1-2 | TRBV11-2 | CASRKGGTLAPYTF
TRBJ1-1 | TRBV10-3 | CAISDSPLNTEAFF
TRBJ1-1 | TRBV15 | CATSRGPTGSYTEAFF
TRBJ2-7 | TRBV5-6 | CASSGSGTGFPYEQYF
TRBJ2-6 | TRBV15 | CATSRYRTDSGANVLTF
TRBJ2-3 | TRBV10-1 | CASSESMSAGATDTQYF
TRBJ2-7 | TRBV5-1 | CASSPQQTGANYEQYF
TRBJ2-7 | TRBV6-5 | CASRSGQGGEQYF
TRBJ2-1 | TRBV3-1/TRBV3-2 | CASSPSGGRYNEQFF
TRBJ2-5 | TRBV7-9 | CASSLEHRRVETQYF
TRBJ2-2 | TRBV18 | CASSPWDRLNTGELFF
TRBJ2-6 | TRBV27 | CASSLWGGPRAGANVLTF
TRBJ2-7 | TRBV2 | CASRGLAGVPNEQYF
TRBJ1-3 | TRBV6-5 | CASSLSQSGNTIYF
TRBJ1-3 | TRBV6-5 | CASRGSSGNTIYF
TRBJ2-2 | TRBV7-9 | CASSDPTGNTGELFF
TRBJ2-5 | TRBV29-1 | CSSGQGGTETQYF
TRBJ2-2 | TRBV5-6 | CASSRRQGVDGELFF
TRBJ2-1 | TRBV7-2 | CASSLGRGRGNEQFF
TRBJ2-2 | TRBV24-1 | CATSEPPGQGDGTGELFF
TRBJ1-2 | TRBV9 | CASSVDWGGAYGYTF
TRBJ1-6 | TRBV7-2 | CASSLRDESPLHF
TRBJ2-1 | TRBV2 | CASSSSGGRNEQFF
TRBJ2-5 | TRBV28 | CASSRSVQETQYF
TRBJ2-1 | TRBV6-6 | CASRRAGRASYNEQFF
TRBJ2-6 | TRBV11-1 | CASSLSGGSGANVLTF
TRBJ1-2 | TRBV5-1 | CASSLQGANYGYTF
TRBJ2-3 | TRBV5-1 | CASSKTGGLTDTQYF
TRBJ2-6 | TRBV6-4 | CASFQQGSGANVLTF
TRBJ1-3 | TRBV20-1 | CSAITGNTIYF
TRBJ1-5 | TRBV7-2 | CASSLESTGSTQPQHF
TRBJ1-1 | TRBV30 | CAWRTQVAEAFF
TRBJ2-5 | TRBV2 | CASRPGTAGGQETQYF
TRBJ2-1 | TRBV11-2 | CASSLAAGGNEQFF
TRBJ2-2 | TRBV6-4 | CASSDGQESGELFF
TRBJ2-5 | TRBV5-6 | CASSIIGTGGETQYF
TRBJ1-4 | TRBV11-2 | CASSQTGPPEKLFF
TRBJ2-1 | TRBV5-4 | CASTLMGGENNEQFF
TRBJ2-5 | TRBV2 | CASSSGVWTQYF
TRBJ1-1 | TRBV19 | CASSIDRKGATEAFF
TRBJ2-6 | TRBV4-1 | CASSQAPPRQGLTTGANVLTF